The 14 T cell receptor beta chains presented below share a single source sample, sequenced in a study of sequential checkpoint blockade in melanoma. The method was immunoSEQ multiplex PCR; TCRdb's version includes in-frame clones alone and lacks a portion of them. The sample records 5,200 or so clones, approximately 78% being singletons. Stated treatment: randomized to nivolumab then ipilimumab (arm A) or the reverse (arm B). The input for sequencing was CD8+ T cells sorted from blood (inferred from file names), taken from a patient given nivolumab and ipilimumab in sequence. The receptors stem from a human donor with melanoma.

CDR3 coding DNA: TGTGCCATCAGCCGGGAGCTACTACTGAACACTGAAGCTTTCTTT. Encoded protein: CAISRELLLNTEAFF. V is TRBV10-3 and J is TRBJ1-1, with D unresolved. This CDR3 spans 15 amino acids. Trimming pared 6 bases from V and 0 bases from J, leaving 14 bases between. The germline CDR1 and CDR2 sequences are ENHRY and SYGVKD.

The chain couples TRBV5-8 to TRBJ1-5; 8 bases align to TRBD1. Germline loops: CDR1 SGHTS, CDR2 YDEGEE. V lost 5 bases, J lost 5 bases, and 18 bases stayed unmatched. The CDR3 is 18 amino acids. For the CDR3, the DNA is TGTGCCAGCAGGAGGCCGGGACAGGATGGGTCTGGGGATCAGCCCCAGCATTTT. It yields the protein CASRRPGQDGSGDQPQHF.

The sample holds a few counts of this clone. V gene TRBV6-5 combines with J gene TRBJ2-7; 9 positions agree with TRBD2. The CDR3 is 15 residues long. Germline V lookup: CDR1 MNHEY, CDR2 SVGAGI. V lost 1 base to trimming and J lost 5 bases; unmatched junction nucleotides: 6. The CDR3 DNA follows: TGTGCCAGCAGTTACTACCCAGGCGGGAGGGACGAGCAGTACTTC. As protein: CASSYYPGGRDEQYF.

The rearrangement uses TRBV7-8 and TRBJ1-3; D is uncertain. V was clipped by 1 base and J by 4 bases, with 8 bases between them. The germline V gene has CDR1 SGHVS and CDR2 FQNEAQ. The CDR3 consists of 14 residues. The CDR3 DNA sequence: TGTGCCAGCAGCTTAGTTGGCACAGGAAACACCATATATTTT. Its translation: CASSLVGTGNTIYF.

This clone has just a few counts. The chain has TRBV5-4 and TRBJ2-7, with D possibly TRBD1 on 6 matching bases. The CDR3 sequence is 14 residues long. The germline V gene encodes CDR1 SGHNT and CDR2 YYREEE (reference sequence). The V end was cut by 0 bases, the J end by 6 bases, with 13 bases between. CDR3 residues: CASSLVQGPGEQYF. The CDR3 region has the DNA TGTGCCAGCAGCTTGGTACAGGGCCCAGGCGAGCAGTACTTC.

The chain combines TRBV5-1 with TRBJ1-2, with 7 bases matching TRBD1. Looked up from germline, CDR1 is SGHRS and CDR2 is YFSETQ. This CDR3 has 16 amino acids. Trimming removed 6 bases from V and 7 bases from J; junction bases left unmatched: 18. CDR3 region: CASIIADRAWSGGYTF. As DNA, the CDR3 is TGCGCCAGCATCATCGCCGACAGGGCTTGGTCGGGTGGCTACACCTTC.

The chain uses TRBV4-2 and TRBJ2-7, with D tentatively TRBD2 (5 bases). The V end was cut by 1 base, the J end by 3 bases, with 13 bases between. CDR3 length: 15 amino acids. Germline CDR1 is LGHNA and CDR2 is YNFKEQ. The CDR3 reads CASSQGAPRVYEQYF. CDR3 nucleotide sequence: TGTGCCAGCAGCCAAGGGGCCCCGAGGGTCTACGAGCAGTACTTC.

This chain links TRBV7-8 with TRBJ2-7; possible D gene TRBD1, 6 bases. V lost 5 bases and J lost 2, with 16 bases in between. The V gene's germline CDR1 is SGHVS and CDR2 FQNEAQ. The CDR3 spans 15 residues. The CDR3 protein is CASSPAGASTYEQYF. In nucleotides, the CDR3 is TGTGCCAGCAGCCCCGCAGGGGCTTCCACCTACGAGCAGTACTTC.

About this clone: A read error may produce the germline difference seen at one junction end. The rearrangement joins TRBV7-7 to TRBJ2-5; D unclear. The CDR3 runs 14 residues. The germline CDR1 and CDR2 sequences are SSHAT and FNYEAQ (reference sequence). The CDR3 spells CASSFIESRETQYF. In DNA form, the CDR3 reads TGTGCTAGCAGCTTTATTGAGAGCCGGGAGACCCAGTACTTC.

V gene TRBV9 combines with J gene TRBJ2-5, with 8 bases aligning to TRBD1. The J segment lost 4 bases and the V segment lost 4 bases, leaving 9 bases of the junction unmatched. The CDR3 spans 15 residues. CDR1 SGDLS and CDR2 YYNGEE come from the germline V gene. The CDR3 nucleotides read TGTGCCAGCAGCCCCGCGGACAGGGTTTTAGAGACCCAGTACTTC. It codes for CASSPADRVLETQYF.

The genes are TRBV6-6 and TRBJ1-2; the D gene is possibly TRBD1 (5 bases). Trimming removed 6 bases from V and 4 bases from J, with 12 bases in between. Germline V gives CDR1 MNHNY, CDR2 SVGAGI (reference sequence). The CDR3 consists of 13 residues. The CDR3 nucleotides are TGTGCCAGCAGCTCAACAGGCGCCTATGGCTACACCTTC. It specifies CASSSTGAYGYTF.

The chain couples TRBV7-8 to TRBJ2-7; possible D gene TRBD2, 5 bases. The germline CDR1 and CDR2 sequences are SGHVS and FQNEAQ. The CDR3 is 13 amino acids. V shed 5 bases and J shed 5 bases, with 13 bases lying between them. CDR3 protein: CASSPARGNEQYF. Written as DNA, the CDR3 is TGTGCCAGCAGCCCAGCCCGGGGAAACGAGCAGTACTTC.

The table lists this clone with a few counts. The V call is TRBV7-9, the J call TRBJ2-3, with D maybe TRBD1 (6 bases). Deletions cut 6 bases from V and 4 bases from J, with 14 bases between. Germline V lookup: CDR1 SEHNR, CDR2 FQNEAQ (reference sequence). CDR3 length: 14 residues. The CDR3 DNA sequence: TGTGCCAGCAGACCGACAGGATTTGCAGATACGCAGTATTTT. This gives the protein CASRPTGFADTQYF.

V is TRBV19 and J is TRBJ1-2, with 9 bases lining up with TRBD1. Germline trimming cut 7 bases from V and 3 bases from J; bases unmatched to any gene: 12. CDR3 size: 16 residues. Germline assignment: CDR1 LNHDA and CDR2 SQIVND (reference sequence). CDR3 in DNA: TGTGCCAGTACCTCTACACCGGGACAGGGAGACTATGGCTACACCTTC. It codes for CASTSTPGQGDYGYTF. Based on the CDR3 plus reference TRBV19 and TRBJ1-2, the full variable domain is DGGITQSPKYLFRKEGQNVTLSCEQNLNHDAMYWYRQDPGQGLRLIYYSQIVNDFQKGDIAEGYSVSREKKESFPLTVTSAQKNPTAFYLCASTSTPGQGDYGYTFGSGTRLTVV.